Below, one TCR beta chain is given with its context. Its antigen is undetermined. The treatment denotes: roughly 18 received Ad26.COV2.S at low or high dose, single or two shots; several received placebo; per-sample allocation not given. Specimen acquisition occurred on day 63 following the initial vaccine or placebo injection. The ends were cut back, 6 bases at V and 8 bases at J, with 14 bases in the middle. This CDR3 is built from 13 residues. Germline CDR1 MDHEN, CDR2 SYDVKM. TCRdb's copy holds only in-frame clones and misses some; the assay was immunoSEQ multiplex PCR. The sample consists of some 340,000 clones, about 82% of them appearing once. The entry originates in a study of Ad26.COV2.S vaccination and SARS-CoV-2 variants. General study points: There was reportedly substantial breadth in spike-specific CD8+ and CD4+ T cell responses after vaccination. Spike-specific TCR breadth in vaccine recipients exceeded that seen in placebo recipients.

The V and J genes are TRBV28 and TRBJ2-1, with D unresolved. The source of this sequence is a person between 18 and 65 years old who received the Ad26.COV2.S COVID-19 vaccine or a placebo. Sequences were derived from peripheral blood, sampled in a trial of Ad26.COV2.S vaccine versus placebo. CDR3 sequence: CASSPYPADEQFF. In DNA form, the CDR3 reads TGTGCCAGCAGCCCCTACCCAGCAGATGAGCAGTTCTTC. The full variable domain, its missing parts supplied by reference TRBV28 and TRBJ2-1, is DVKVTQSSRYLVKRTGEKVFLECVQDMDHENMFWYRQDPGLGLRLIYFSYDVKMKEKGDIPEGYSVSREKKERFSLILESASTNQTSMYLCASSPYPADEQFFGPGTRLTVL.